This T cell receptor beta chain was documented in a study of blood T cell repertoires in COVID-19. Whole-study context: Samples of COVID-19 (acute and convalescent) were obtained from the United States, Italy and Spain. PBMCs, B-cell-depleted T cells, or T cells were the source of the cDNA or gDNA that made up the material.

The CDR3 extends over 14 amino acids. Looked up from germline, CDR1 is LGHNT and CDR2 is FRNRAP. The junction had 2 bases not matched to a gene; V was cut back by 4 bases and J by 0 bases. In the original workflow: Nucleated cell number was recorded as an estimate derived from reference gene primer amplification. Sequencing was performed with immunoSEQ multiplex PCR; in TCRdb, only in-frame clones are kept and a portion is missing. The DNA was the basis for D and trimming; V, J and clone size are from that table. The sample shows about 670,000 clones, 85% to 90% of them seen only once. The V and J genes are TRBV12-5 and TRBJ1-1; 7 bases line up with TRBD1. Sequencing was carried out using peripheral blood. This TCR came from a woman under 30 with acute or convalescent COVID-19. The CDR3: CASGSGQVNTEAFF. CDR3 nucleotide sequence: TGTGCTAGTGGTTCCGGACAGGTGAACACTGAAGCTTTCTTT. The variable domain in full, completed from reference TRBV12-5 and TRBJ1-1, reads DARVTQTPRHKVTEMGQEVTMRCQPILGHNTVFWYRQTMMQGLELLAYFRNRAPLDDSGMPKDRFSAEMPDATLATLKIQPSEPRDSAVYFCASGSGQVNTEAFFGQGTRLTVV.